This T cell receptor (beta chain) was obtained from a study of low-dose radiotherapy and immunotherapy resistance in tumors. As for the study in general: Patients of Cohort 1 had 0.5 Gy fractions every 2 weeks, which summed to 6.5 Gy. Intravenously given cyclophosphamide 200 mg/m2 followed a two-week schedule that placed each dose one day before radiation and immunotherapy. Oral aspirin 300 mg was taken by patients daily for four cycles from cycle 1 day 1.

This CDR3 comprises 15 residues. Per the germline V gene, CDR1 is SGHTA and CDR2 is FQGTGA. Trimming removed 5 bases at V and 0 bases at J, with 13 bases between. Time point reported: before trial treatment. Every donor's regimen consisted of nivolumab, ipilimumab, aspirin, low-dose cyclophosphamide and low-dose radiotherapy. This clonotype was observed at least ten times. First-strand cDNA relied on TRAV- and TRBV-specific primers spanning alpha and beta chains. TCRs were amplified for approximately 21 PCR cycles with a constant-region primer and V-primer adapter. TCRdb reprocessed the reads via MiXCR and lists one record per CDR3 protein. The sample has about 82,000 distinct CDR3 sequences, around 18% seen once.

J is TRBJ1-1 and V is TRBV7-3, with D maybe TRBD1 (5 bases). The sequence was collected from a male donor with prostate cancer. Specimen: PBMCs, collected before treatment. The CDR3 nucleotides are TGTGCCAGCAGCCAAGCCCCAGGGTTGAACACTGAAGCTTTCTTT. This codes for CASSQAPGLNTEAFF. Drawing the rest from reference TRBV7-3 and TRBJ1-1, the complete variable domain is GAGVSQTPSNKVTEKGKYVELRCDPISGHTALYWYRQSLGQGPEFLIYFQGTGAADDSGLPNDRFFAVRPEGSVSTLKIQRTERGDSAVYLCASSQAPGLNTEAFFGQGTRLTVV.